This T cell receptor beta chain appears in the sequencing data of a study of T cell responses to AZD1222 COVID-19 vaccine. Study observations and caveats: Baseline testing showed seropositivity in only five or six AZD1222 recipients.

Germline CDR1 LGHDT, CDR2 YNNKEL (reference sequence). The V end was cut by 4 bases, the J end by 8 bases, with 20 bases between. The CDR3 extends over 16 amino acids. TCRdb keeps only in-frame clones here, not all; method: immunoSEQ multiplex PCR. The sample holds approximately 100,000 clones, around nine tenths seen once. Comment on this clone: What it binds is not known.

The sample consisted of peripheral blood, taken on day 0 of AZD1222 vaccination. The receptor's source is an adult in good health. The rearrangement joins TRBV3-1 (or the pseudogene TRBV3-2) to TRBJ1-4; D is unresolved. The CDR3, as DNA: TGTGCCAGCAGCCTCCGGCGGGAAGGTTGTTGCGAAAAACTGTTTTTT. This encodes CASSLRREGCCEKLFF.